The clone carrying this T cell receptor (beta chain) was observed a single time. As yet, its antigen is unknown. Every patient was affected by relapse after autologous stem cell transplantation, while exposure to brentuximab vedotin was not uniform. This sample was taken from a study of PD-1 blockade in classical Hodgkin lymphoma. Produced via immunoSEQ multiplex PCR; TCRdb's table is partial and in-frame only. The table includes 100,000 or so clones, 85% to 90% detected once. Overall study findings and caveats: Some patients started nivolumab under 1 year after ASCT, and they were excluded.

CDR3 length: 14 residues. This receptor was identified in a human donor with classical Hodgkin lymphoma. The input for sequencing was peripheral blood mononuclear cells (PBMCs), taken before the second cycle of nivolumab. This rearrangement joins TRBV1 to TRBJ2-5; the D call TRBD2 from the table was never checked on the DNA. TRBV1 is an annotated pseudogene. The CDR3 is CTSKLGTSRLPQYF. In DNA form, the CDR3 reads TGCACCAGCAAGTTAGGGACTAGCAGGCTTCCCCAGTACTTC.